The clone carrying this TCR beta chain was seen more than once but under ten times. The antigen remains undetermined. This sample stems from a study of blood T cells in healthy people across ages. Study in general: There was about one barcoded beta molecule captured by template switching per two T cells.

Through a sample-barcoded 5' primer and a J-beta primer mix, a second PCR was run for roughly 6 to 12 cycles. Every sample gave at least 2.5 million paired-end reads containing CDR3. MiXCR, applied by TCRdb to the 5' RACE reads, yields one record per CDR3 protein. The table has about 750,000 distinct CDR3 sequences, approximately 55% seen once. The CDR3 extends over 15 amino acids. The germline V gene has CDR1 MGHRA and CDR2 YSYEKL. Trimming pared 0 bases from V and 0 bases from J, leaving 8 bases between. Study-wide results and caveats: Unsorted PBMCs blocked a conclusive comparison of naive and antigen-experienced cells. Diversity of TCR beta per million T cells declined in a roughly linear way with age.

The specimen sequenced was blood. The V gene is TRBV4-1, the J gene TRBJ2-5; D perhaps matches TRBD2 (5 bases). This receptor was obtained from a man older than 75 in good health. CDR3 DNA sequence: TGCGCCAGCAGCCAAGACCGGGGAAACCAAGAGACCCAGTACTTC. This encodes CASSQDRGNQETQYF.